This TCR beta chain was recovered during a study of response to subunit inactivated influenza vaccine. This clonotype was picked up many times. Germline V gene data show CDR1 as KGHSY and CDR2 as FQNENV. The trim removed 6 bases at V and 9 bases at J, leaving 10 bases unmatched. This CDR3 comprises 14 residues. TCRdb processed the RT-PCR reads anew with MiXCR; each CDR3 protein has one entry. The data contain around 470,000 distinct CDR3 sequences, about 7.2% of them singletons. The clonotype comes from a man between 50 and 69 years old who received an inactivated influenza vaccine. Sequenced here: PBMCs from blood, sampled less than 30 months after vaccination. The rearrangement links TRBV16 to TRBJ2-1; 8 bases are shared with TRBD2. CDR3 DNA: TGTGCCAGCAGTCTCGGGGGGGCCCGAAGTGAGCAGTTCTTC. Protein sequence: CASSLGGARSEQFF.